A selection of T cell receptor beta chains follows, all from one sample in a study of blood T cell repertoires in COVID-19. Only in-frame clones appear in the TCRdb table, and some are missing; sequencing was by immunoSEQ multiplex PCR. Among under 200,000 clones listed, roughly 90% were seen once. The sequencing sample was made of peripheral blood. The receptor set was obtained from a woman in her 70s with acute or convalescent COVID-19. The CDR3 runs from the conserved cysteine through the conserved F or W. The D gene is left open where the match is weak. The size entry is marked missing in some rows and otherwise reads once, few, many or a size class.

D: TRBD1
V: TRBV5-4
size: -
J: TRBJ2-2
DNA: TGTGCCAGCAGCACAGGGGGGACCCAAAACACCGGGGAGCTGTTTTTT
CDR3: CASSTGGTQNTGELFF

D: -
V: TRBV11-2
size: -
J: TRBJ2-4
DNA: TGTGCCAGCAGCTTAGCTGGACTAGCCAAAAACATTCAGTACTTC
CDR3: CASSLAGLAKNIQYF

D: TRBD1
V: TRBV7-2
size: -
J: TRBJ1-6
DNA: TGTGCCAGCAGCTCTAGACAGGGGGCTTCACCCCTCCACTTT
CDR3: CASSSRQGASPLHF

D: -
V: TRBV3-1/TRBV3-2
size: -
J: TRBJ2-7
DNA: TGTGCCAGCAGCCAAGCGGGGTCCTCCTACGAGCAGTACTTC
CDR3: CASSQAGSSYEQYF

D: -
V: TRBV11-3
size: once
J: TRBJ2-3
DNA: TGTGCCAGCGGTACCGGAGTGGATACGCAGTATTTT
CDR3: CASGTGVDTQYF

D: -
V: TRBV12-3/TRBV12-4
size: -
J: TRBJ1-4
DNA: TGTGCCAGCAGTTTTTGGCAGAATGAAAAACTGTTTTTT
CDR3: CASSFWQNEKLFF

D: TRBD2
V: TRBV6-2/TRBV6-3
size: -
J: TRBJ2-1
DNA: TGTGCCAGCAGTCGTCATACAGCGGGAGTTGGGCATGAGCAGTTCTTC
CDR3: CASSRHTAGVGHEQFF

D: -
V: TRBV5-1
size: -
J: TRBJ1-6
DNA: TGCGCCAGCAGCCAGAACCATGAAAATTCACCCCTCCACTTT
CDR3: CASSQNHENSPLHF

D: -
V: TRBV7-3
size: once
J: TRBJ2-1
DNA: TGTGCCAGCAGCTTAATTGCAACGGGGGAGCAGTTCTTC
CDR3: CASSLIATGEQFF

D: TRBD2
V: TRBV2
size: -
J: TRBJ2-5
DNA: TGTGCCAGCAGAGCCGGGACTAGTAAAGAGACCCAGTACTTC
CDR3: CASRAGTSKETQYF

D: -
V: TRBV24-1
size: -
J: TRBJ1-3
DNA: TGTGCCACCAGTGATGGGGGGGCTTCTGGAAACACCATATATTTT
CDR3: CATSDGGASGNTIYF